The T cell receptor beta chain described here comes from a study of blood T cell repertoires in COVID-19. Study in general: Donors in the United States, Italy and Spain gave samples during acute or convalescent COVID-19.

Between the trimmed V and J ends, which lost 1 base and 2 bases, there was a span of 8 bases. The CDR3 is 14 amino acids. Germline V gives CDR1 KGHDR, CDR2 SFDVKD. The table came from immunoSEQ multiplex PCR; TCRdb's copy has only in-frame clones and leaves some out. The sample yields about 280,000 clones, about 82% seen once. This sequence was found in a man aged 50-60 years with active or convalescent COVID-19. This chain links TRBV24-1 with TRBJ2-7; D gene ambiguous. The sequenced sample was peripheral blood. The DNA for the CDR3 is TGTGCCACCAGTGATTTTGCAGTCACCTACGAGCAGTACTTC. Its protein is CATSDFAVTYEQYF.